This T cell receptor beta chain came from a study of blood T cell repertoires in COVID-19. Produced via immunoSEQ multiplex PCR; TCRdb's table is partial and in-frame only. The sample carries a few hundred thousand clones, 85% to 90% recorded once. The source of this sequence is a young woman with acute COVID-19. The sequenced material came from PBMCs or T cells enriched from blood (not recorded which).

As DNA, the CDR3 is TGTGCCAGCAGCTTGGGGGGAACGGGCGGGCGCACAGATACGCAGTATTTT. Translated, it gives CASSLGGTGGRTDTQYF. V gene TRBV5-4 combines with J gene TRBJ2-3; D is possibly TRBD2 (5 bases). This CDR3 comprises 17 residues. The V end was cut by 0 bases, the J end by 1 base, with 15 bases between. CDR1 is SGHNT and CDR2 is YYREEE in the germline V gene (reference sequence).